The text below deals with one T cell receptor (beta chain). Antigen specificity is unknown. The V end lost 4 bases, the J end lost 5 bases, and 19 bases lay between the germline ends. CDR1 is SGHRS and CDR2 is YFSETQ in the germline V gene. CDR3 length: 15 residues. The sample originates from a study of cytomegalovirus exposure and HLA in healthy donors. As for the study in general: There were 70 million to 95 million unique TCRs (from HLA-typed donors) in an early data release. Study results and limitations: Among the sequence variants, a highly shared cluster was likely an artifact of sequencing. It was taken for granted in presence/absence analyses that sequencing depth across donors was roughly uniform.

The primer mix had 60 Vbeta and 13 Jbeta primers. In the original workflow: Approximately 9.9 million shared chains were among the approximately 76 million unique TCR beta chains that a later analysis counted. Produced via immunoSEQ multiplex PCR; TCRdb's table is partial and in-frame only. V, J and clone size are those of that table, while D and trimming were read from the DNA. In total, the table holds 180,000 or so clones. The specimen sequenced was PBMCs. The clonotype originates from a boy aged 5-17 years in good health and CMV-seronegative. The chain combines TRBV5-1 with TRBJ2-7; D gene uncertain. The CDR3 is CASSLFSVGGDEQYF. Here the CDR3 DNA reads TGCGCCAGCAGCCTGTTTAGTGTGGGTGGAGACGAGCAGTACTTC.